This T cell receptor (beta chain) came from a study of shared clonotypes between healthy human individuals. The wider study: Each donor had three CD4 naive, three CD4 memory, two CD8 naive and one CD8 memory plate.

Study findings and constraints: Non-shared clonotypes had lower generation probabilities than clonotypes shared by all four sorted-subset donors. Depth was large, yet rarefaction showed that sorted-subset sequencing was incomplete.

Naive CD8 populations comprised CD45RO-negative cells positively selected for CCR7, excluding terminally differentiated effector memory CD45RA+ cells. The donor cohort consisted entirely of Caucasian adults residing in Nashville, Tennessee. Details on this clone: The antigen is unknown.

The protocol was immunoSEQ multiplex PCR, while the TCRdb copy is restricted to in-frame clones and leaves out a portion. In the table there are roughly 600,000 clones, roughly 98% of which are singletons. The sequencing input was naive CD8+ T cells sorted from blood. The source is a man under 40 in good health.

In DNA, the CDR3 is TGTGCCAGCAGCGCCGGCAATGAGCAGTTCTTC. Its protein product is CASSAGNEQFF. The rearrangement links TRBV6-5 to TRBJ2-1; D unclear. V lost 6 bases, J lost 6 bases, and 6 bases lay in between. Germline values: CDR1 MNHEY, CDR2 SVGAGI. This CDR3 has 11 residues.